The rows below give T cell receptor beta chains drawn from one sample of a study of radiotherapy plus CTLA-4 blockade in lung cancer. The method was immunoSEQ multiplex PCR; TCRdb's version includes in-frame clones alone and lacks a portion of them. The sample holds tens of thousands of clones, around 84% seen once. The sample in question was peripheral blood, obtained from a patient treated with radiotherapy plus ipilimumab. Receptor source: a human donor with non-small cell lung cancer that progressed on radiotherapy plus ipilimumab. Each CDR3 is given with its conserved first and last residue. A D gene is named only where the DNA matches it firmly. The listing skips clone size in some rows; elsewhere it reads once, few, many or a size class.

v_gene	j_gene	abundance	len	d_gene	CDR3aa	CDR3nt
TRBV27	TRBJ2-2	few	15	NA	CASRGGGRATGELFF	TGTGCCAGCAGAGGAGGTGGCAGGGCCACCGGGGAGCTGTTTTTT
TRBV5-1	TRBJ1-6	NA	14	TRBD1	CASSLGQGNSPLHF	TGCGCCAGCAGCCTGGGACAGGGGAATTCACCCCTCCACTTT
TRBV5-1	TRBJ1-1	once	14	TRBD1	CASSDTGGITEAFF	TGCGCCAGCAGCGATACAGGGGGCATCACTGAAGCTTTCTTT
TRBV7-2	TRBJ2-5	few	18	TRBD2	CASSPFGTSGGAGETQYF	TGTGCCAGCAGCCCTTTCGGGACTAGCGGGGGGGCCGGAGAGACCCAGTACTTC
TRBV30	TRBJ1-5	NA	13	NA	CAWSGTANQPQHF	TGTGCCTGGAGTGGGACAGCTAATCAGCCCCAGCATTTT
TRBV6-1	TRBJ2-7	NA	13	TRBD1	CASSQQGASEQYF	TGTGCCAGCAGCCAACAGGGGGCGAGTGAGCAGTACTTC
TRBV29-1	TRBJ2-5	NA	15	TRBD2	CSIKGGLAGQETQYF	TGCAGCATCAAAGGAGGGCTAGCGGGGCAAGAGACCCAGTACTTC
TRBV5-4	TRBJ1-2	NA	14	NA	CASSFVEGTGGYTF	TGTGCCAGCAGCTTCGTGGAGGGGACCGGGGGCTACACCTTC
TRBV7-9	TRBJ2-3	once	13	NA	CASSLDPPDTQYF	TGTGCCAGCAGCCTAGATCCGCCGGATACGCAGTATTTT
TRBV5-6	TRBJ1-6	NA	17	NA	CASSLAGSTGYNSPLHF	TGTGCCAGCAGCCTGGCGGGGAGCACGGGCTATAATTCACCCCTCCACTTT
TRBV5-1	TRBJ2-3	NA	14	NA	CASSPGSYTDTQYF	TGCGCCAGCAGCCCGGGTTCCTACACAGATACGCAGTATTTT
TRBV25-1	TRBJ2-1	NA	13	TRBD1	CASSGGQNNEQFF	TGTGCCAGCAGTGGGGGACAGAACAATGAGCAGTTCTTC
TRBV14	TRBJ2-1	NA	15	TRBD1	CASSPGTGVYNEQFF	TGTGCCAGCAGTCCCGGGACAGGGGTCTACAATGAGCAGTTCTTC
TRBV4-1	TRBJ2-7	NA	17	TRBD2	CASSQAVPGGGSHEQYF	TGCGCCAGCAGCCAAGCAGTACCGGGCGGGGGGTCCCACGAGCAGTACTTC